A single sample gave rise to the 9 T cell receptor beta chains below, sequenced in a study of T cell clonotyping in hematopoietic cell transplantation. Time point given: recipient sample about 28 days before transplant, after cytoreduction. Clones were read by immunoSEQ multiplex PCR, and TCRdb kept only the in-frame ones, dropping some. Counted here are about 41,000 clones, 85% occurring once; the ten biggest clones make up around 3%. The source was peripheral blood mononuclear cells, collected before stem cell transplant. These receptors came from a man between 60 and 75 years old with acute myeloid leukemia. Some clones in this sample may be carry-over from other donors' samples.

This sequence joins TRBV27 and TRBJ1-2; 9 bases map to TRBD1. The CDR3 covers 14 residues. Germline V gene sequence: CDR1 MNHEY, CDR2 SMNVEV (reference sequence). Trimming took 6 bases from V and 4 from J; bases not matched to a gene: 6. The CDR3 DNA reads TGTGCCAGCAGGGGGGGGACAGGGAGCTATGGCTACACCTTC. Translating it yields CASRGGTGSYGYTF.

This chain joins TRBV19 and TRBJ1-5; D remains unclear. There are 15 residues in the CDR3. V lost 2 bases to trimming and J lost 0 bases, with 8 bases between them. Per germline, CDR1 LNHDA and CDR2 SQIVND (reference sequence). The CDR3 nucleotides are TGTGCCAGTAGTATATCCCCCAATAGCAATCAGCCCCAGCATTTT. It encodes CASSISPNSNQPQHF.

V gene TRBV11-3 combines with J gene TRBJ2-5; D is ambiguous. CDR3 size: 14 residues. Germline V CDR1 and CDR2: SGHNT, YENEEA. Trimming shortened V by 5 bases and J by 6 bases, and 16 bases separated the two germline ends. CDR3 sequence (DNA): TGTGCCAGCAGCCGATCGTCCCTCGGGCAGACCCAGTACTTC. Amino acid sequence: CASSRSSLGQTQYF.

The V gene is TRBV28, the J gene TRBJ2-5; D gene unclear. V was cut by 5 bases and J by 7 bases, with 11 bases left in between. Germline-derived CDR1 and CDR2 are MDHEN and SYDVKM. The CDR3 spans 12 residues. For the CDR3, the DNA is TGTGCCAGCAGTCGGCTCCGTGGGACCCAGTACTTC. Translation gives CASSRLRGTQYF.

The chain carries TRBV30 and TRBJ2-1, with D perhaps matching TRBD2 (6 bases). The V end lost 4 bases, the J end lost 6 bases, and 13 bases lay between the germline ends. Germline lookup yields CDR1 GTSNPN and CDR2 SVGIG (reference sequence). The CDR3 loop spans 13 amino acids. The CDR3: CAWNYGSSNEQFF. Here the CDR3 DNA reads TGTGCCTGGAATTACGGGAGCAGCAATGAGCAGTTCTTC.

The chain couples TRBV30 to TRBJ1-2; 8 bases align to TRBD1. The junction had 7 bases not matched to a gene; V was cut back by 2 bases and J by 2 bases. Germline CDR1 and CDR2: GTSNPN and SVGIG (reference sequence). This CDR3 is 15 amino acids long. The CDR3: CAWSRDRLMNYGYTF. The CDR3 bases are TGTGCCTGGAGTCGGGACAGGTTAATGAACTATGGCTACACCTTC.

This clone turned up a few times. This chain uses TRBV2 with TRBJ2-1; possible D gene TRBD2, 5 bases. Deletions cut 3 bases from V and 3 bases from J, with 12 bases between. In germline, CDR1 is SNHLY, CDR2 FYNNEI. CDR3 length: 15 residues. CDR3 loop: CASSEVEANYNEQFF. The CDR3 region has the DNA TGTGCCAGCAGTGAGGTGGAGGCGAACTACAATGAGCAGTTCTTC.

The V call is TRBV6-1, the J call TRBJ2-1, with 11 bases fitting TRBD2. J lost 14 bases, V lost 6 bases, and 9 bases had no gene match. Per germline, CDR1 MNHNS and CDR2 SASEGT. This CDR3 contains 13 residues. The DNA for the CDR3 is TGTGCCAGCAGACTAGCGGGGGCCGATGGCAAGTTCTTC. Its protein is CASRLAGADGKFF.

This chain links TRBV2 with TRBJ1-1; D is perhaps TRBD1 (5 bases). V was trimmed by 4 bases and J by 1 base, leaving 7 bases between them. CDR1 is SNHLY and CDR2 is FYNNEI in the germline V gene. The length of the CDR3 is 13 residues. CDR3 sequence reads: CASSADRNTEAFF. CDR3 sequence (DNA): TGTGCCAGCAGTGCCGACAGGAACACTGAAGCTTTCTTT.